A single sample gave rise to the 15 T cell receptor beta chains below, sequenced in a study of cytomegalovirus exposure and HLA in healthy donors. The PCR used 60 Vbeta and 13 Jbeta primers. Sequenced by immunoSEQ multiplex PCR; TCRdb stores in-frame clones only, minus some. In all, the sample yields about 210,000 clones. Sequenced material: PBMCs. The origin of the receptors is a woman in her 30s in good health and CMV-seropositive.

This chain connects TRBV11-2 to TRBJ2-7; D is possibly TRBD1 (5 bases). Per germline, CDR1 SGHAT and CDR2 FQNNGV. With 8 bases removed from V and 1 base from J, the gap between germline ends came to 12 bases. This CDR3 is 13 amino acids long. DNA of the CDR3: TGTGCCAGCGGATCGACAGCTTCCTACGAGCAGTACTTC. Encoded protein: CASGSTASYEQYF.

The chain uses TRBV7-2 and TRBJ1-2; no clear D gene. This CDR3 comprises 14 residues. Trimming left V 3 bases short and J 3 bases short, with 11 bases between. Germline values: CDR1 SGHTA, CDR2 FQGNSA. The CDR3 reads CASSLVEGDYGYTF. CDR3 nucleotides: TGTGCCAGCAGCTTGGTCGAGGGTGACTATGGCTACACCTTC.

The chain recombines TRBV11-2 with TRBJ2-1; 7 bases line up with TRBD1. Unmatched junction bases numbered 7, after V lost 0 bases and J lost 8 bases. The germline gives CDR1 SGHAT, CDR2 FQNNGV. CDR3 size: 15 residues. CDR3 nucleotides: TGTGCCAGCAGCTTAGATCCACAGGGGTGGGATGAGCAGTTCTTC. Its translation: CASSLDPQGWDEQFF. The entire variable domain, with the rest obtained from reference TRBV11-2 and TRBJ2-1, is as follows: EAGVAQSPRYKIIEKRQSVAFWCNPISGHATLYWYQQILGQGPKLLIQFQNNGVVDDSQLPKDRFSAERLKGVDSTLKIQPAKLEDSAVYLCASSLDPQGWDEQFFGPGTRLTVL.

CDR3 coding DNA: TGTGCTAGTGGTTTGTTCCGGGTCCGAACCACTGAAGCTTTCTTT. Translation gives CASGLFRVRTTEAFF. The genes are TRBV12-5 and TRBJ1-1; the D is unclear. Germline V gene data show CDR1 as LGHNT and CDR2 as FRNRAP. This CDR3 region has 15 residues. Between the trimmed V and J ends, which lost 2 bases and 4 bases, there was a span of 14 bases.

The V and J genes are TRBV25-1 and TRBJ2-1; TRBD1 agrees at 10 bases. This CDR3 comprises 15 residues. Germline assignment: CDR1 MGHDK and CDR2 SYGVNS. Losses at the gene ends were 3 bases for V and 10 bases for J; bases not matched to a gene: 9. The CDR3 loop reads CASSDGTGEPREQFF. The CDR3 nucleotides read TGTGCCAGCAGTGACGGGACAGGGGAACCAAGAGAGCAGTTCTTC.

This chain joins TRBV2 and TRBJ2-1; possible D gene TRBD1, 6 bases. CDR3 size: 13 residues. Germline-derived CDR1 and CDR2 are SNHLY and FYNNEI. The ends were cut back, 6 bases at V and 7 bases at J, with 13 bases in the middle. The CDR3 loop is CASSLTGKNEQFF. Here the CDR3 DNA reads TGTGCCAGCAGCCTAACAGGGAAGAATGAGCAGTTCTTC.

The chain joins TRBV5-1 to TRBJ2-7; D may be TRBD1 (6 bases). Germline V lookup: CDR1 SGHRS, CDR2 YFSETQ. The CDR3 runs to 14 residues. V was trimmed by 0 bases and J by 6 bases, leaving 13 bases between them. The CDR3 loop is CASSLVWGPGEQYF. The CDR3 DNA reads TGCGCCAGCAGCTTGGTTTGGGGGCCAGGCGAGCAGTACTTC.

This chain uses TRBV15 with TRBJ1-2, with 7 nucleotides matching TRBD1. The CDR3 sequence is 17 residues long. The germline CDR1 and CDR2 sequences are LNHNV and YYDKDF (reference sequence). With V trimmed by 3 bases and J by 5 bases, 15 bases remained unmatched. The CDR3 here is CATSSFRVNRGSYGYTF. The CDR3 bases are TGTGCCACCAGCAGCTTCCGCGTCAACAGGGGATCGTATGGCTACACCTTC.

This sequence joins TRBV2 and TRBJ2-7, with 10 positions matching TRBD2. CDR1 is SNHLY, CDR2 FYNNEI, per germline. Unmatched junction bases numbered 10, after V lost 6 bases and J lost 2 bases. The length of the CDR3 is 16 residues. This chain's CDR3 is CASSLTDGLAAYEQYF. The CDR3 coding sequence is TGTGCCAGCAGCTTAACCGACGGACTAGCGGCCTACGAGCAGTACTTC. Supplemented by reference TRBV2 and TRBJ2-7, the full variable domain reads EPEVTQTPSHQVTQMGQEVILRCVPISNHLYFYWYRQILGQKVEFLVSFYNNEISEKSEIFDDQFSVERPDGSNFTLKIRSTKLEDSAMYFCASSLTDGLAAYEQYFGPGTRLTVT.

The CDR3 is CASNRDREGYEQYF. DNA of the CDR3: TGTGCCAGCAACCGGGACAGGGAGGGTTACGAGCAGTACTTC. The chain recombines TRBV6-6 with TRBJ2-7, with TRBD1 matching over 9 bases. V dropped 7 bases and J dropped 4; count of bases not matched to a gene: 8. This CDR3 contains 14 residues. CDR1 and CDR2 (germline): MNHNY, SVGAGI (reference sequence).

A remark on this clone: Mismatch with germline at one junction end may stem from a read error. This sequence joins TRBV4-1 and TRBJ1-2; perhaps TRBD1 as D (5 bases). The germline gives CDR1 MGHRA, CDR2 YSYEKL. This CDR3 is 14 amino acids long. CDR3 in DNA: TGCGCCAGCAGCCAAGACCGGGGGATGTATGGCTACACTTTC. Its translation is CASSQDRGMYGYTF.

The chain couples TRBV10-3 to TRBJ2-5, with 11 nucleotides matching TRBD1. This CDR3 region has 16 residues. Trimming removed 3 bases from V and 2 bases from J; junction bases left unmatched: 5. The V gene's germline CDR1 is ENHRY and CDR2 SYGVKD. CDR3 loop: CAISDARDRGQETQYF. CDR3 DNA sequence: TGTGCCATCAGTGATGCCCGGGACAGGGGGCAAGAGACCCAGTACTTC.

The chain employs TRBV5-1 and TRBJ2-2, with a possible D match to TRBD1 (6 bases). The CDR3 totals 14 residues. V was clipped by 5 bases and J by 0 bases, with 8 bases between them. Germline V gives CDR1 SGHRS, CDR2 YFSETQ. CDR3 sequence: CASRGQSNTGELFF. The CDR3 nucleotides are TGCGCCAGCAGAGGACAGTCGAACACCGGGGAGCTGTTTTTT.

The chain has TRBV5-1 and TRBJ1-2; D remains ambiguous. This CDR3 spans 15 amino acids. Germline V CDR1 and CDR2: SGHRS, YFSETQ. V was shortened by 7 bases and J by 0 bases, with 16 bases between the two germline ends. CDR3 in DNA: TGCGCCAGCGGACCGTACCCGGGAGCTAACTATGGCTACACCTTC. Amino acid sequence: CASGPYPGANYGYTF.

V gene TRBV15 combines with J gene TRBJ2-5; no clear D. This CDR3 spans 13 amino acids. V was trimmed by 1 base and J by 5 bases, leaving 8 bases between them. CDR1 LNHNV and CDR2 YYDKDF come from the germline V gene (reference sequence). The CDR3 bases are TGTGCCACCAGCAGAGGCGATGAGGAGACCCAGTACTTC. Protein: CATSRGDEETQYF.